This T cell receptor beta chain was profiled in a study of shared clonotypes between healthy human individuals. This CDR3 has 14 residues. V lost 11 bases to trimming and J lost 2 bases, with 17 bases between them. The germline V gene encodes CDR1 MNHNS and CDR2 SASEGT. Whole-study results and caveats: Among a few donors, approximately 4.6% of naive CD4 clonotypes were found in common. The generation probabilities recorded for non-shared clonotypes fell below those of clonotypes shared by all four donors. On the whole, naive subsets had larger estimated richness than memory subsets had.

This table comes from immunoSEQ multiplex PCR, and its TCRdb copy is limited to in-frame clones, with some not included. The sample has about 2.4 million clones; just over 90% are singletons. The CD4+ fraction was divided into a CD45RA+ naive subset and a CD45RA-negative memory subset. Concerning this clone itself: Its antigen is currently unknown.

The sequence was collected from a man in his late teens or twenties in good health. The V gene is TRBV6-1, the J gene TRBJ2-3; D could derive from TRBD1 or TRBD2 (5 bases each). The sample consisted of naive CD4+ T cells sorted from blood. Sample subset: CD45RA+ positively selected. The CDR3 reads CARPWPGTTDTQYF. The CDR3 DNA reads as TGTGCCCGACCTTGGCCGGGGACCACAGATACGCAGTATTTT.